Below are 14 T cell receptor beta chains sequenced from a single sample in a study of shared clonotypes between healthy human individuals. Data came from immunoSEQ multiplex PCR; TCRdb stores just in-frame clones and leaves some out. Of about 520,000 clones listed, approximately 94% were seen once; the top ten hold about 0.064%. Sequenced: naive CD4+ T cells sorted from blood. The sample's subset: CD45RA+ positively selected. Source of these receptors: a woman in her thirties in good health.

The CDR3 nucleotides read TGTGCCAGTAGTAAGCGACCGAATCAGCCCCAGCATTTT. Its protein product is CASSKRPNQPQHF. The genes are TRBV19 and TRBJ1-5; D ambiguous. Trimming took off 4 bases at V and 4 bases at J, with 8 bases between the two ends. The CDR3 sequence is 13 residues long. Germline loops: CDR1 LNHDA, CDR2 SQIVND (reference sequence).

The genes are TRBV27 and TRBJ1-1, with D possibly TRBD1 on 5 matching bases. V was pared by 8 bases and J by 4 bases, with 23 bases between. The CDR3 covers 16 residues. Germline CDR1 is MNHEY and CDR2 is SMNVEV (reference sequence). CDR3 protein: CASRRINRLISTEAFF. DNA of the CDR3: TGTGCCAGCCGCCGAATAAACAGGCTTATAAGCACTGAAGCTTTCTTT.

The chain recombines TRBV4-1 with TRBJ2-3; 8 nucleotides agree with TRBD2. V lost 4 bases, J lost 6 bases, and 12 bases stayed unmatched. The V gene's germline CDR1 is MGHRA and CDR2 YSYEKL. The CDR3 totals 16 residues. CDR3 in amino acids: CASSPIAGRESDTQYF. DNA for the CDR3: TGCGCCAGCAGCCCAATAGCGGGGAGGGAATCCGATACGCAGTATTTT.

The CDR3 loop is CASSPLLAPYNEQFF. CDR3 nucleotide sequence: TGTGCCAGCAGTCCGCTACTAGCACCCTACAATGAGCAGTTCTTC. J is TRBJ2-1 and V is TRBV27; a possible D gene is TRBD2 (6 bases). The V gene lost 5 bases and the J gene lost 2 bases, with 13 bases spanning the gap. This CDR3 is 15 amino acids long. The V gene's germline CDR1 is MNHEY and CDR2 SMNVEV (reference sequence).

The chain employs TRBV28 and TRBJ2-2; D is undetermined. CDR1 is MDHEN, CDR2 SYDVKM, per germline. The V and J ends lost 6 bases and 5 bases respectively, with 10 bases between them. CDR3 length: 13 residues. The CDR3 sequence: CASRDMGTGELFF. The CDR3 DNA follows: TGTGCCAGCAGGGATATGGGGACCGGGGAGCTGTTTTTT.

The V gene is TRBV4-1, the J gene TRBJ2-6, with 8 bases matching TRBD1. From germline, CDR1 is MGHRA and CDR2 YSYEKL. The J segment lost 1 base and the V segment lost 0 bases, leaving 8 bases of the junction unmatched. The CDR3 is 19 residues long. CDR3 in amino acids: CASSQDRAGGLSGANVLTF. The CDR3 DNA sequence: TGCGCCAGCAGCCAAGATCGGGCAGGGGGCTTATCTGGGGCCAACGTCCTGACTTTC.

This clone is a singleton in its sample. The chain couples TRBV5-1 to TRBJ1-1, with a possible D match to TRBD1 (6 bases). V lost 0 bases and J lost 0, with 12 bases in between. Germline lookup yields CDR1 SGHRS and CDR2 YFSETQ. There are 16 residues in the CDR3. CDR3 sequence: CASSLGAGAMNTEAFF. CDR3 sequence (DNA): TGCGCCAGCAGCTTGGGGGCAGGGGCTATGAACACTGAAGCTTTCTTT.

In regard to this clone: The same CDR3 arises from other DNA sequences in this sample as well. The rearrangement joins TRBV5-1 to TRBJ1-5; D unresolved. This CDR3 contains 15 residues. Germline assignment: CDR1 SGHRS and CDR2 YFSETQ. The germline V and J ends were trimmed by 2 bases and 1 base, with 10 bases remaining between them. CDR3 DNA sequence: TGCGCCAGCAGCTTTGGTACAGACAGCAATCAGCCCCAGCATTTT. It translates to CASSFGTDSNQPQHF.

The chain has TRBV28 and TRBJ1-5, with TRBD1 identical over 9 bases. J gave up 0 bases and V 6 bases, and 3 bases lay outside the gene matches. The CDR3 contains 15 residues. Per the germline V gene, CDR1 is MDHEN and CDR2 is SYDVKM. The CDR3 here is CASRTGGNSNQPQHF. The DNA of the CDR3 is TGTGCCAGCAGGACAGGGGGAAATAGCAATCAGCCCCAGCATTTT. Complete variable domain (other parts from reference TRBV28 and TRBJ1-5): DVKVTQSSRYLVKRTGEKVFLECVQDMDHENMFWYRQDPGLGLRLIYFSYDVKMKEKGDIPEGYSVSREKKERFSLILESASTNQTSMYLCASRTGGNSNQPQHFGDGTRLSIL.

The chain uses TRBV19 and TRBJ1-1; D remains ambiguous. This CDR3 has 14 residues. The germline V and J ends were trimmed by 2 bases and 0 bases, with 7 bases remaining between them. Looked up from germline, CDR1 is LNHDA and CDR2 is SQIVND (reference sequence). The CDR3 nucleotides are TGTGCCAGTAGTATACAGCGGTTGAACACTGAAGCTTTCTTT. It is translated as CASSIQRLNTEAFF. Full variable domain (remainder filled in from reference TRBV19 and TRBJ1-1): DGGITQSPKYLFRKEGQNVTLSCEQNLNHDAMYWYRQDPGQGLRLIYYSQIVNDFQKGDIAEGYSVSREKKESFPLTVTSAQKNPTAFYLCASSIQRLNTEAFFGQGTRLTVV.

The CDR3 is CASRPGGPYEQYF. The CDR3 nucleotides are TGTGCCAGCAGGCCAGGGGGTCCCTACGAGCAGTACTTC. The J gene is TRBJ2-7, the V gene TRBV6-1; TRBD1 aligns across 7 bases. This CDR3 is built from 13 residues. Germline-derived CDR1 and CDR2 are MNHNS and SASEGT. V lost 6 bases to trimming and J lost 2 bases; unmatched junction nucleotides: 4.

The genes are TRBV27 and TRBJ1-3; TRBD1 agrees at 8 bases. The junction had 6 bases not matched to a gene; V was cut back by 0 bases and J by 2 bases. The CDR3 has 17 residues. CDR1 is MNHEY, CDR2 SMNVEV, per germline (reference sequence). The CDR3 protein is CASSLSPDRATGNTIYF. The CDR3 coding sequence is TGTGCCAGCAGTTTATCGCCGGACAGGGCAACTGGAAACACCATATATTTT.

This rearrangement joins TRBV5-1 to TRBJ2-5; 8 bases map to TRBD1. The CDR3 is 16 residues long. Germline loops: CDR1 SGHRS, CDR2 YFSETQ. J lost 5 bases, V lost 1 base, and 10 bases had no gene match. Here the CDR3 reads CASSLIPGGSRETQYF. CDR3 DNA: TGCGCCAGCAGCTTGATCCCAGGGGGCTCGCGGGAGACCCAGTACTTC.

CDR3 in amino acids: CASSQLAVRRYEQYF. CDR3 sequence (DNA): TGTGCCAGCAGCCAACTAGCGGTTCGCCGATACGAGCAGTACTTC. The chain combines TRBV4-2 with TRBJ2-7; 7 bases match TRBD2. Trimming cost V 2 bases and J 4 bases; bases outside gene matches: 8. CDR1 and CDR2 (germline): LGHNA, YNFKEQ. CDR3 length: 15 amino acids.